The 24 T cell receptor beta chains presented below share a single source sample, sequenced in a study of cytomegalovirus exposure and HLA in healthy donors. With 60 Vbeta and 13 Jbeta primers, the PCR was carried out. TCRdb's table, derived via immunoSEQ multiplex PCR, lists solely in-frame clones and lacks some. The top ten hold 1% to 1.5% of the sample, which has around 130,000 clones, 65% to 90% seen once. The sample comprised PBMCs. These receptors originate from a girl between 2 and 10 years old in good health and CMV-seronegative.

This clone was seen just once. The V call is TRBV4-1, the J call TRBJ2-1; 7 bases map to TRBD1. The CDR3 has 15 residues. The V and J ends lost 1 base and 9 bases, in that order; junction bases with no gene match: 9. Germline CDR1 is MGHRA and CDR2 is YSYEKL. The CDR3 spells CASSQASGTVGEQFF. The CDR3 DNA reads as TGCGCCAGCAGCCAAGCCTCCGGGACAGTCGGTGAGCAGTTCTTC.

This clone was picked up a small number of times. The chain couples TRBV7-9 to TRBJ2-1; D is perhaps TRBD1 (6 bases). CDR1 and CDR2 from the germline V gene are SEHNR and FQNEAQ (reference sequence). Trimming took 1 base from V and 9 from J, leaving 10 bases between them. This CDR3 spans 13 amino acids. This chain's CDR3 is CASSLDRVTEQFF. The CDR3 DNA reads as TGTGCCAGCAGCTTAGACAGGGTAACTGAGCAGTTCTTC.

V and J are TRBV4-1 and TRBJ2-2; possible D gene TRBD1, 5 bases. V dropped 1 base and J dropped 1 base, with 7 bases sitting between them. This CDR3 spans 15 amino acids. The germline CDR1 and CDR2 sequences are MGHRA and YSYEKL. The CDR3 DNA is TGCGCCAGCAGCCAAGTTCAGGGGAACACCGGGGAGCTGTTTTTT. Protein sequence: CASSQVQGNTGELFF.

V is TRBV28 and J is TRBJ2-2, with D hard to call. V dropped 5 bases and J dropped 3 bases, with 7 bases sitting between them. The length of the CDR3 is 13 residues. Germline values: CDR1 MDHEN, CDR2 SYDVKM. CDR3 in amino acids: CASSPIDTGELFF. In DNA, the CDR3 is TGTGCCAGCAGTCCAATAGACACCGGGGAGCTGTTTTTT.

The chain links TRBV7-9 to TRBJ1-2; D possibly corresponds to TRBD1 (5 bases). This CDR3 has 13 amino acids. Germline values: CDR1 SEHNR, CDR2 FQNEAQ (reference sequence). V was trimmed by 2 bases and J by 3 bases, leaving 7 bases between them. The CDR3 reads CASSLSTDYGYTF. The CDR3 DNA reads TGTGCCAGCAGCTTATCGACAGACTATGGCTACACCTTC.

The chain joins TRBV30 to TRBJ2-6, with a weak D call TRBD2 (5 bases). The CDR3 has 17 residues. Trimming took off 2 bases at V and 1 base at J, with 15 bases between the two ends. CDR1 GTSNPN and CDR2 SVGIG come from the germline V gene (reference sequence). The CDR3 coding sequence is TGTGCCTGGAGTCGTCTAGCTCTAGTTTCTGGGGCCAACGTCCTGACTTTC. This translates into CAWSRLALVSGANVLTF.

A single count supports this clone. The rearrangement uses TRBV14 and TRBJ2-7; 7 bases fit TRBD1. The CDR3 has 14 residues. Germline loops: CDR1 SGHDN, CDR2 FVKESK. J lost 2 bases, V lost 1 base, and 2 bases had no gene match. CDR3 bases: TGTGCCAGCAGCCAAGCGACAGGGACCTACGAGCAGTACTTC. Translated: CASSQATGTYEQYF.

CDR3 nucleotide sequence: TGTGCCAGCAGCTTGGACTGGGGCAGGGGGCGTTGTGACTACACCTTC. Its protein product is CASSLDWGRGRCDYTF. This sequence joins TRBV5-6 and TRBJ1-2, with 8 bases identical to TRBD1. V dropped 0 bases and J dropped 10; count of bases not matched to a gene: 14. Germline V gene lookup returns CDR1 SGHDT and CDR2 YYEEEE. CDR3 length: 16 residues.

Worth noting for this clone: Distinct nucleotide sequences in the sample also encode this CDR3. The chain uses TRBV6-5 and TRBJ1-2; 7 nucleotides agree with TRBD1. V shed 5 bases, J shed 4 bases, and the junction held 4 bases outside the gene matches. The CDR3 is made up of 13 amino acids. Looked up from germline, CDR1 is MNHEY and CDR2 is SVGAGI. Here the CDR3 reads CASSRDRSYGYTF. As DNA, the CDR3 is TGTGCCAGCAGTCGGGACAGATCCTATGGCTACACCTTC.

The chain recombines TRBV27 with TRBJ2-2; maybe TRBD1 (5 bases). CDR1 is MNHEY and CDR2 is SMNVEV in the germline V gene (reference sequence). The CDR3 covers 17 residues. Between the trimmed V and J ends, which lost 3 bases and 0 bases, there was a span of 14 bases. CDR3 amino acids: CASSFVAQVANTGELFF. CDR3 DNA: TGTGCCAGCAGTTTTGTGGCACAGGTGGCGAACACCGGGGAGCTGTTTTTT.

The CDR3 loop is CASSVDPQGRGEQFF. The CDR3 coding sequence is TGTGCCAGCAGCGTAGATCCCCAGGGGAGGGGTGAGCAGTTCTTC. The chain carries TRBV9 and TRBJ2-1; a weak D match, TRBD2 (7 bases). V shed 0 bases and J shed 9 bases, with 16 bases lying between them. The CDR3 sequence is 15 residues long. CDR1 and CDR2 (germline): SGDLS, YYNGEE.

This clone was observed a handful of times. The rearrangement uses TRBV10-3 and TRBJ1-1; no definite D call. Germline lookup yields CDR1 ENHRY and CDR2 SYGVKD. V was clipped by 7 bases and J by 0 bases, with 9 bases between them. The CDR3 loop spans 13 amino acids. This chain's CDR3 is CAINQNMNTEAFF. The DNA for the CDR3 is TGTGCCATCAACCAGAACATGAACACTGAAGCTTTCTTT.

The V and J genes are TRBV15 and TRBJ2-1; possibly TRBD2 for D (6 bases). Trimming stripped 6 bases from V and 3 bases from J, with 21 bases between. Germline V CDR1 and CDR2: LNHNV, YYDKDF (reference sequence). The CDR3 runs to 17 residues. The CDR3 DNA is TGTGCCACCAGGGACCCTAGCGCTGCCGGTTTCTACAATGAGCAGTTCTTC. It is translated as CATRDPSAAGFYNEQFF.

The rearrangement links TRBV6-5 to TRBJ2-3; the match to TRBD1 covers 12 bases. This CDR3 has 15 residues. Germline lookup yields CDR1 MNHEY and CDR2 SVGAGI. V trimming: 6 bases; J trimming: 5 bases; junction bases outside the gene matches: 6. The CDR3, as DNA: TGTGCCAGCAGCCGGGACAGGGGGCTTAGAGATACGCAGTATTTT. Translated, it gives CASSRDRGLRDTQYF.

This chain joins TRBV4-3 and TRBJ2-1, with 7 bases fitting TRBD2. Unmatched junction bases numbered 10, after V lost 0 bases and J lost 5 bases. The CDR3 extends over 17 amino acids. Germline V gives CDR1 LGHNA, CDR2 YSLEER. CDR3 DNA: TGCGCCAGCAGCCAAGATCTTGGCGGGGGTCCCCACAATGAGCAGTTCTTC. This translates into CASSQDLGGGPHNEQFF.

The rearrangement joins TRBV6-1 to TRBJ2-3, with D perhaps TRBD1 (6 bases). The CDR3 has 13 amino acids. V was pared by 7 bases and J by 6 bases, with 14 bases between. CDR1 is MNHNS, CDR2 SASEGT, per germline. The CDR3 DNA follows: TGTGCCAGCACGGAAGGGGGAGAGGATACGCAGTATTTT. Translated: CASTEGGEDTQYF.

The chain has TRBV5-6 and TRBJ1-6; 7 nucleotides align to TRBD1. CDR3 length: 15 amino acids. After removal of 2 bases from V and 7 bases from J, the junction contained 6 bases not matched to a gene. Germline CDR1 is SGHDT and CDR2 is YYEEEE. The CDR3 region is CASSLQGTYNSPLHF. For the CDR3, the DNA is TGTGCCAGCAGCTTACAGGGGACATACAATTCACCCCTCCACTTT.

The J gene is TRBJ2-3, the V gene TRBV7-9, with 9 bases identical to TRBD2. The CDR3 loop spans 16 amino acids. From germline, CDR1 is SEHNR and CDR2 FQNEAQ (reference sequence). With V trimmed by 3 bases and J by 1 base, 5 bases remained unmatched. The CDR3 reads CASSFLAGGGTDTQYF. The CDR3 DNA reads TGTGCCAGCAGCTTTTTGGCGGGGGGGGGCACAGATACGCAGTATTTT.

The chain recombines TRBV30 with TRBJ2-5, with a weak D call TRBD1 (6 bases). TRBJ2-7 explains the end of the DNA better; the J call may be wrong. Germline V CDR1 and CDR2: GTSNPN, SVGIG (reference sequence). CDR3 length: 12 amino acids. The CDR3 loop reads CAWSARGYEQYF. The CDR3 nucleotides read TGTGCCTGGAGTGCCAGGGGATACGAGCAGTACTTC.

The CDR3 bases are TGTGCCAGCAGCTTAGGGGGCGGTCCCTACAATCAGCCCCAGCATTTT. It specifies CASSLGGGPYNQPQHF. The chain uses TRBV7-2 and TRBJ1-5, with D possibly being TRBD1 (5 bases). Deletions cut 1 base from V and 3 bases from J, with 13 bases between. CDR1 is SGHTA, CDR2 FQGNSA, per germline. This CDR3 has 16 amino acids.

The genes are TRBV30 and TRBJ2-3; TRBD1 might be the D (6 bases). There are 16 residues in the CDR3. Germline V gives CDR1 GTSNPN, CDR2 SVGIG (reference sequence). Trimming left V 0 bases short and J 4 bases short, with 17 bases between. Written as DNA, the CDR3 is TGTGCCTGGAGTGTACTTCCCAGGGGATCCCCAGATACGCAGTATTTT. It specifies CAWSVLPRGSPDTQYF. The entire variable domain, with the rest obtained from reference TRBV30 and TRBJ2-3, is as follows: SQTIHQWPATLVQPVGSPLSLECTVEGTSNPNLYWYRQAAGRGLQLLFYSVGIGQISSEVPQNLSASRPQDRQFILSSKKLLLSDSGFYLCAWSVLPRGSPDTQYFGPGTRLTVL.

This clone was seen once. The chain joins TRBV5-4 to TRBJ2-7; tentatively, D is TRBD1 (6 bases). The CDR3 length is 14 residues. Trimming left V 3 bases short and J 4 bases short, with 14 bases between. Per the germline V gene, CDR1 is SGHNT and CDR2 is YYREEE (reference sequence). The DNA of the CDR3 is TGTGCCAGCAGCTCTACGGGACATGCATACGAGCAGTACTTC. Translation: CASSSTGHAYEQYF.

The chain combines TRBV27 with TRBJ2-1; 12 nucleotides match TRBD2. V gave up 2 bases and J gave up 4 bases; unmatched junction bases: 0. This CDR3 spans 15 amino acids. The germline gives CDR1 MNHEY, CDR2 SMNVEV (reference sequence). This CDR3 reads CASSLLAGGYNEQFF. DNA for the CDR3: TGTGCCAGCAGTTTACTAGCGGGAGGGTACAATGAGCAGTTCTTC.

Here the CDR3 reads CATSGSDQPQHF. The CDR3 DNA sequence: TGTGCCACCTCGGGGTCGGATCAGCCCCAGCATTTT. The chain recombines TRBV19 with TRBJ1-5; D gene uncertain. Trimming took 10 bases from V and 5 from J, leaving 12 bases between them. The germline CDR1 and CDR2 sequences are LNHDA and SQIVND (reference sequence). CDR3 length equals 12 residues.